Shown below are 9 T cell receptor beta chains from a single sample sequenced in a study of somatic mutations in cytotoxic T cells in rheumatoid arthritis. This table comes from immunoSEQ multiplex PCR, and its TCRdb copy is limited to in-frame clones, with some not included. The sample comprises more than 13,000 clones, around 70% of which are singletons, and around 9.3% rests with the top ten. The sequenced sample was CD8+ T cells sorted from blood. Receptor source: an adult with rheumatoid arthritis.

V usage is TRBV9 and J usage is TRBJ2-7; TRBD1 matches at 8 bases. Trimming took 4 bases from V and 2 from J; bases not matched to a gene: 5. The germline V gene encodes CDR1 SGDLS and CDR2 YYNGEE. The CDR3 sequence is 14 residues long. CDR3 loop: CASSPGTGAYEQYF. The CDR3 DNA is TGTGCCAGCAGCCCCGGGACAGGTGCCTACGAGCAGTACTTC.

This clone has a single count. The rearrangement links TRBV6-1 to TRBJ2-1; D remains ambiguous. With 0 bases removed from V and 4 bases from J, the gap between germline ends came to 7 bases. CDR3 length: 14 amino acids. The germline V gene encodes CDR1 MNHNS and CDR2 SASEGT. The CDR3 is CASSEARLYNEQFF. The CDR3 nucleotides are TGTGCCAGCAGTGAAGCCCGACTTTACAATGAGCAGTTCTTC.

This chain joins TRBV30 and TRBJ2-7; possibly TRBD2 for D (6 bases). Germline CDR1 and CDR2: GTSNPN and SVGIG (reference sequence). The length of the CDR3 is 12 residues. The V end lost 7 bases, the J end lost 2 bases, and 12 bases lay between the germline ends. In DNA form, the CDR3 reads TGTGCCTACGGGACTGCACCCTACGAGCAGTACTTC. Residues: CAYGTAPYEQYF.

This sequence joins TRBV27 and TRBJ1-5, with D possibly TRBD1 on 6 matching bases. Germline CDR1 is MNHEY and CDR2 is SMNVEV (reference sequence). The germline V and J ends were trimmed by 1 base and 6 bases, with 10 bases remaining between them. CDR3 size: 14 residues. The CDR3, as DNA: TGTGCCAGCAGTTTATGGGGGGCGGGTCAGCCCCAGCATTTT. Protein sequence: CASSLWGAGQPQHF.

This clone has only a few counts. The V gene is TRBV6-5, the J gene TRBJ2-7; D is ambiguous. This CDR3 spans 14 amino acids. Per germline, CDR1 MNHEY and CDR2 SVGAGI. V was cut by 8 bases and J by 4 bases, with 18 bases left in between. In nucleotides, the CDR3 is TGTGCCAGCCATCCCAGAATCTCACCTTACGAGCAGTACTTC. It is translated as CASHPRISPYEQYF.

This clone was seen a single time. CDR3 DNA: TGTGCCAGCAGTGAAGCCCAGGGGTCTGGGGCCAACGTCCTGACTTTC. Its translation: CASSEAQGSGANVLTF. V and J are TRBV6-1 and TRBJ2-6; perhaps TRBD1 as D (6 bases). The CDR3 totals 16 residues. The germline gives CDR1 MNHNS, CDR2 SASEGT. The V end was cut by 0 bases, the J end by 1 base, with 7 bases between.

This chain links TRBV25-1 with TRBJ1-5, with D uncertain. CDR1 and CDR2 from the germline V gene are MGHDK and SYGVNS. There are 14 residues in the CDR3. CDR3 sequence: CALFGPGSNQPQHF. The CDR3 DNA is TGTGCACTCTTCGGCCCCGGAAGCAATCAGCCCCAGCATTTT.

By share, this clone counts as large. The genes are TRBV7-9 and TRBJ2-3, with a weak D call TRBD2 (7 bases). The CDR3 contains 16 residues. Deletions cut 5 bases from V and 6 bases from J, with 21 bases between. Germline V gene data show CDR1 as SEHNR and CDR2 as FQNEAQ (reference sequence). The CDR3, as DNA: TGTGCCAGCAGCCCTTGGATGGGGGGGGCCGCCGATACGCAGTATTTT. Translation gives CASSPWMGGAADTQYF.

This clone has only a few counts. The genes are TRBV27 and TRBJ2-3; D unresolved. Germline lookup yields CDR1 MNHEY and CDR2 SMNVEV (reference sequence). The CDR3 length is 13 residues. V was cut by 7 bases and J by 3 bases, with 11 bases left in between. CDR3 in DNA: TGTGCCAGCAACGACGGAGCTACAGATACGCAGTATTTT. Its translation is CASNDGATDTQYF.